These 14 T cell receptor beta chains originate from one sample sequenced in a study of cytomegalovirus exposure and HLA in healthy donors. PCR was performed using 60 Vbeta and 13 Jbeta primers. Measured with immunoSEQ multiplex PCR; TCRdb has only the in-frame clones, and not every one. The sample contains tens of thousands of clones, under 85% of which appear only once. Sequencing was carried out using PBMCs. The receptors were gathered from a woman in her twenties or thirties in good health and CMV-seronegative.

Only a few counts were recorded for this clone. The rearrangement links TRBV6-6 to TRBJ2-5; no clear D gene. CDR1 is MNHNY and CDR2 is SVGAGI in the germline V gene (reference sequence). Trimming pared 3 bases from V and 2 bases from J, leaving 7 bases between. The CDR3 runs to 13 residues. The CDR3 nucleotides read TGTGCCAGCAGTTATGCACGGCAAGAGACCCAGTACTTC. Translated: CASSYARQETQYF.

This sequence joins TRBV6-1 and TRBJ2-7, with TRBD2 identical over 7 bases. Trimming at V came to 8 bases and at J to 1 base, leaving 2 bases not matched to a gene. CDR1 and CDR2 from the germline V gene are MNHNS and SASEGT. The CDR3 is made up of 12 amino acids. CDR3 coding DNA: TGTGCCAGCGGGGAGGGGTCCTACGAGCAGTACGTC. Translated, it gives CASGEGSYEQYV.

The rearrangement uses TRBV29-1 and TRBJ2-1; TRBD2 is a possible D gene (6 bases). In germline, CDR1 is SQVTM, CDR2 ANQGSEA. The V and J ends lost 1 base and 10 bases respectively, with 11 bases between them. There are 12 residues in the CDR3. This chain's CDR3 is CSVEGGIGEQFF. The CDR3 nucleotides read TGCAGCGTTGAAGGCGGGATCGGGGAGCAGTTCTTC.

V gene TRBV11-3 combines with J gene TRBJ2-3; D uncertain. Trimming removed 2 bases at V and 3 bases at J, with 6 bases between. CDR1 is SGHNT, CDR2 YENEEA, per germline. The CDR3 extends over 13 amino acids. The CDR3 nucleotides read TGTGCCAGCAGCTTATCCGAGACAGATACGCAGTATTTT. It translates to CASSLSETDTQYF.

CDR3 region: CASFSVFSNQPQHF. The CDR3 DNA sequence: TGTGCCAGTTTCAGCGTTTTTAGCAATCAGCCCCAGCATTTT. This rearrangement joins TRBV28 to TRBJ1-5; D unresolved. CDR1 MDHEN and CDR2 SYDVKM come from the germline V gene. The CDR3 is 14 amino acids. The V end lost 9 bases, the J end lost 0 bases, and 12 bases lay between the germline ends.

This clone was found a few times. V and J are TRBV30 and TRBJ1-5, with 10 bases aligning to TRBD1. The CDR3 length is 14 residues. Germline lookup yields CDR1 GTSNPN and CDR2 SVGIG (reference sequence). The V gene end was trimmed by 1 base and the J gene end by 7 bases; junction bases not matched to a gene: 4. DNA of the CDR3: TGTGCCTGGAGTGGAGGGACAGGGGAACAGCCCCAGCATTTT. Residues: CAWSGGTGEQPQHF.

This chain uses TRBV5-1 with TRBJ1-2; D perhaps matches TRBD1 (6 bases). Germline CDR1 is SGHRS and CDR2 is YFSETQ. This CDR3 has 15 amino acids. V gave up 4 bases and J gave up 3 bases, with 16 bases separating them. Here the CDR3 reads CASSPNNRVDYGYTF. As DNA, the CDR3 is TGCGCCAGCAGCCCCAACAACAGGGTGGACTATGGCTACACCTTC. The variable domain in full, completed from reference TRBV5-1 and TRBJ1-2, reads KAGVTQTPRYLIKTRGQQVTLSCSPISGHRSVSWYQQTPGQGLQFLFEYFSETQRNKGNFPGRFSGRQFSNSRSEMNVSTLELGDSALYLCASSPNNRVDYGYTFGSGTRLTVV.

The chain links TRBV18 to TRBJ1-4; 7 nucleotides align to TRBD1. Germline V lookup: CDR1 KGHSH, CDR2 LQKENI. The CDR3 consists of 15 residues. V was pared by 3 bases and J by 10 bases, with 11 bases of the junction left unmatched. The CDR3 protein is CASSPYTGADAKLFF. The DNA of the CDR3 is TGTGCCAGCTCACCTTATACAGGGGCAGATGCAAAACTGTTTTTT. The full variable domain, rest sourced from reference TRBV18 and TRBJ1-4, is NAGVMQNPRHLVRRRGQEARLRCSPMKGHSHVYWYRQLPEEGLKFMVYLQKENIIDESGMPKERFSAEFPKEGPSILRIQQVVRGDSAAYFCASSPYTGADAKLFFGSGTQLSVL.

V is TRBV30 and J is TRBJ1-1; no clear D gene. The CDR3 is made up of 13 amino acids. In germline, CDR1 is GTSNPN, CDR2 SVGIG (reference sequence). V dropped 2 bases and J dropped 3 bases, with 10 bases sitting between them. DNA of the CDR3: TGTGCCTGGAGTCCCCCTAGATACACTGAAGCTTTCTTT. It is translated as CAWSPPRYTEAFF.

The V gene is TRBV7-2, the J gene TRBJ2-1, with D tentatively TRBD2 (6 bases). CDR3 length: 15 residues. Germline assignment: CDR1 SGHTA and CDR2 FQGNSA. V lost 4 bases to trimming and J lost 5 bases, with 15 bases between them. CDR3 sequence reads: CASSSGTLKHNEQFF. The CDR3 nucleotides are TGTGCCAGCAGCTCGGGGACTCTCAAACACAATGAGCAGTTCTTC.

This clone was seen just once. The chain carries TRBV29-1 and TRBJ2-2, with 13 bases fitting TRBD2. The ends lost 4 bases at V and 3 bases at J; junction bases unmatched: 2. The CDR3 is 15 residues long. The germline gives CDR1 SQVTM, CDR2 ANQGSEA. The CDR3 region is CSVGGLAGHTGELFF. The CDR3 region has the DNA TGCAGCGTTGGGGGACTAGCGGGGCACACCGGGGAGCTGTTTTTT.

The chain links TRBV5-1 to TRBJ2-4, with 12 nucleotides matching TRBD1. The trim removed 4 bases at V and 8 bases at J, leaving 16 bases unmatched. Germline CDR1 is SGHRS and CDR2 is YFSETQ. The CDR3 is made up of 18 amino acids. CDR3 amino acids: CASSPEVLGQGANDIQYF. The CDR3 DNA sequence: TGCGCCAGCAGCCCGGAGGTTCTGGGACAGGGGGCTAATGACATTCAGTACTTC. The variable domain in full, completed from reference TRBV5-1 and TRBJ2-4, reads KAGVTQTPRYLIKTRGQQVTLSCSPISGHRSVSWYQQTPGQGLQFLFEYFSETQRNKGNFPGRFSGRQFSNSRSEMNVSTLELGDSALYLCASSPEVLGQGANDIQYFGAGTRLSVL.

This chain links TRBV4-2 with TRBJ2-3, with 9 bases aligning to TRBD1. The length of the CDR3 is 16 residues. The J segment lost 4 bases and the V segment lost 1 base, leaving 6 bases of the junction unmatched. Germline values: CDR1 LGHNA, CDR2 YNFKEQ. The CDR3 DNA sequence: TGTGCCAGCAGCCAAGGAACCGGGACAGGGTCAGATACGCAGTATTTT. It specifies CASSQGTGTGSDTQYF.

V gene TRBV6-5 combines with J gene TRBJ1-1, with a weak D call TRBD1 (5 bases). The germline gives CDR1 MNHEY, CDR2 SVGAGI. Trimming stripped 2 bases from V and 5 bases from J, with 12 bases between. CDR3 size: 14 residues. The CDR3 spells CASSYGGGRTEAFF. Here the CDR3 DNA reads TGTGCCAGCAGTTACGGGGGGGGGAGGACTGAAGCTTTCTTT.